This TCR beta chain is from a study of blood T cell repertoires in COVID-19. Turning to the study itself: Italy, Spain and the United States were the sources of the convalescent and acute COVID-19 samples. PBMCs, B-cell-depleted T cells, or T cells were the source of the cDNA or gDNA that made up the material.

Authors' data handling: Reference gene primer amplification gave nucleated cell count estimates. Clones were sequenced by immunoSEQ multiplex PCR, and TCRdb holds only the in-frame ones, with some missing. The D gene and trimming were derived from the DNA, and the V and J assignments and clone size from that table. This sample yields around 270,000 clones, of which about 89% are seen a single time; about 4.6% belongs to the top ten. Germline trimming cut 5 bases from V and 0 bases from J; bases unmatched to any gene: 2. Germline assignment: CDR1 WNHNN and CDR2 SYGVQD (reference sequence). This CDR3 comprises 14 residues.

What was sequenced was peripheral blood. The sequence was obtained from a man aged 40-49 years with acute or convalescent COVID-19. This sequence joins TRBV10-1 and TRBJ2-7; 9 nucleotides agree with TRBD2. CDR3 residues: CASSSSGASYEQYF. The CDR3 DNA sequence: TGCGCCAGCAGTTCTAGCGGGGCCTCCTACGAGCAGTACTTC.